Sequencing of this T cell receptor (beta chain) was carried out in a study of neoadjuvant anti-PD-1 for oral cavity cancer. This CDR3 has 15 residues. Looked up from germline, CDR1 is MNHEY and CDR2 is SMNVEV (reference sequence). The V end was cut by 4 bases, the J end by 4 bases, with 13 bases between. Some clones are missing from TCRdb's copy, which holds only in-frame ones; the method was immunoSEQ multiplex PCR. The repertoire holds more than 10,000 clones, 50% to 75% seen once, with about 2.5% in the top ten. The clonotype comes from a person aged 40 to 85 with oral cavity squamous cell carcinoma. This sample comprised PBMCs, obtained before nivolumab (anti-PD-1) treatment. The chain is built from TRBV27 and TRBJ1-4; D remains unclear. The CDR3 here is CASSSTTDYNEKLFF. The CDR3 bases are TGTGCCAGCAGTTCAACCACGGATTATAATGAAAAACTGTTTTTT.